This TCR beta chain was identified in a study of T cells in Graves' hyperthyroidism and ophthalmopathy. Amplified TCR beta CDR3 regions came from RNA transcripts. Initially, a first-round RT-PCR of the TCR CDR3 employed the HTBI primer set. One entry per CDR3 protein, called by TCRdb with MiXCR from the multiplex PCR reads. The repertoire holds approximately 400,000 distinct CDR3 sequences, with approximately 19% as singletons. The CDR3 extends over 15 amino acids. V was pared by 0 bases and J by 2 bases, with 11 bases between. Germline values: CDR1 SGHNT, CDR2 YYREEE (reference sequence). Sequenced material: blood. This receptor was obtained from a woman aged 18-29 years with Graves' hyperthyroidism. This chain connects TRBV5-4 to TRBJ1-2; unclear D gene. DNA for the CDR3: TGTGCCAGCAGCTTGGCAGGAAGGCAGAACTATGGCTACACCTTC. Its translation is CASSLAGRQNYGYTF.